What follows are 20 T cell receptor beta chains derived from one specimen sequenced in a study of shared clonotypes between healthy human individuals. This table comes from immunoSEQ multiplex PCR, and its TCRdb copy is limited to in-frame clones, with some not included. The sample records approximately 1.5 million clones, 98% being singletons. Source material: naive CD4+ T cells sorted from blood. The subset denotes: CD45RA+ positively selected. These receptors were collected from a man aged 25-45 years in good health.

This clone appeared once. V gene TRBV5-4 combines with J gene TRBJ2-5; 9 nucleotides line up with TRBD1. J was trimmed by 5 bases and V by 4 bases; bases with no gene match: 12. CDR1 is SGHNT and CDR2 is YYREEE in the germline V gene (reference sequence). The CDR3 has 16 residues. The CDR3 nucleotides are TGTGCCAGCAGCACCTGGGACAGGGTCGTGGAGGAGACCCAGTACTTC. Residues: CASSTWDRVVEETQYF.

The J gene is TRBJ2-7, the V gene TRBV7-2; 7 bases line up with TRBD1. This CDR3 has 15 residues. After removal of 5 bases from V and 5 bases from J, the junction contained 12 bases not matched to a gene. CDR1 is SGHTA, CDR2 FQGNSA, per germline. Here the CDR3 DNA reads TGTGCCAGCAGCCCCCTCAACAGGGGAATGGACGAGCAGTACTTC. This translates into CASSPLNRGMDEQYF.

CDR3 in amino acids: CASSLNTGELFF. CDR3 DNA: TGTGCCAGCAGTCTAAACACCGGGGAGCTGTTTTTT. The chain couples TRBV6-5 to TRBJ2-2; D remains ambiguous. Trimming took off 5 bases at V and 2 bases at J, with 3 bases between the two ends. CDR1 and CDR2 (germline): MNHEY, SVGAGI. This CDR3 has 12 amino acids.

The chain carries TRBV19 and TRBJ1-1; tentatively, D is TRBD1 (5 bases). The germline V gene has CDR1 LNHDA and CDR2 SQIVND (reference sequence). The CDR3 totals 19 residues. With 3 bases removed from V and 1 base from J, the gap between germline ends came to 24 bases. The CDR3 DNA reads TGTGCCAGTAGTATCATCCTCCCAGGTACAGGTTCGAGGAACACTGAAGCTTTCTTT. Its translation is CASSIILPGTGSRNTEAFF.

The rearrangement uses TRBV27 and TRBJ2-1; 8 nucleotides align to TRBD2. The V and J ends lost 4 bases and 7 bases, in that order; junction bases with no gene match: 12. The V gene's germline CDR1 is MNHEY and CDR2 SMNVEV (reference sequence). This CDR3 comprises 16 residues. The CDR3 region is CASSSPGSGSWNEQFF. The CDR3 region has the DNA TGTGCCAGCAGTTCCCCCGGGAGCGGGAGTTGGAATGAGCAGTTCTTC.

In its sample, this clone was seen once. The V call is TRBV14, the J call TRBJ2-1; TRBD2 aligns across 8 bases. Germline V gene lookup returns CDR1 SGHDN and CDR2 FVKESK. V was clipped by 4 bases and J by 7 bases; unmatched bases: 12. The CDR3 runs 16 residues. The CDR3 nucleotides are TGTGCCAGCAGCCCGCTGGGACTAGGGGATCGGAATGAGCAGTTCTTC. Translation: CASSPLGLGDRNEQFF.

This clone was recorded once. CDR3 DNA: TGTGCCAGCAGCGTAGGAACAGGGGGCAGGAACACTGAAGCTTTCTTT. It translates to CASSVGTGGRNTEAFF. This rearrangement joins TRBV9 to TRBJ1-1; TRBD1 matches 9 bases. CDR1 SGDLS and CDR2 YYNGEE come from the germline V gene. The ends lost 0 bases at V and 1 base at J; junction bases unmatched: 4. The CDR3 has 16 amino acids.

Written as DNA, the CDR3 is TGTGCCATCAGTGAGCCCGGCGGGGGGACCGGGGAGCTGTTTTTT. It yields the protein CAISEPGGGTGELFF. The chain links TRBV10-3 to TRBJ2-2, with TRBD2 matching 8 bases. Germline assignment: CDR1 ENHRY and CDR2 SYGVKD. The J segment lost 5 bases and the V segment lost 2 bases, leaving 4 bases of the junction unmatched. The CDR3 totals 15 residues.

The gene calls are TRBV10-1 and TRBJ2-1; D perhaps matches TRBD2 (7 bases). Per the germline V gene, CDR1 is WNHNN and CDR2 is SYGVQD (reference sequence). The CDR3 is made up of 17 amino acids. V was trimmed by 3 bases and J by 1 base, leaving 16 bases between them. CDR3 residues: CASSDQRGGLSYNEQFF. CDR3 bases: TGCGCCAGCAGTGATCAGCGCGGGGGCCTATCCTACAATGAGCAGTTCTTC.

The chain couples TRBV5-1 to TRBJ2-5; TRBD1 matches at 8 bases. The CDR3 runs 14 residues. V was clipped by 3 bases and J by 5 bases; unmatched bases: 6. Germline CDR1 reads SGHRS; CDR2 reads YFSETQ. CDR3 nucleotides: TGCGCCAGCAGCTGGGACAGGTGGACTGAGACCCAGTACTTC. It is translated as CASSWDRWTETQYF.

This chain links TRBV18 with TRBJ1-1; D may be TRBD1 (6 bases). Germline lookup yields CDR1 KGHSH and CDR2 LQKENI. Trimming cost V 5 bases and J 4 bases, with 17 bases left between them. The CDR3 consists of 15 residues. CDR3 sequence (DNA): TGTGCCAGCTCAACGGACAGTTTTCGGGGCACTGAAGCTTTCTTT. Translating gives CASSTDSFRGTEAFF.

The rearrangement links TRBV2 to TRBJ2-7; 10 bases align to TRBD1. V lost 7 bases and J lost 3; bases outside the gene matches: 6. From germline, CDR1 is SNHLY and CDR2 FYNNEI. This CDR3 has 14 residues. The CDR3 region is CASNPGQGFYEQYF. CDR3 nucleotide sequence: TGTGCCAGCAATCCGGGACAGGGGTTCTACGAGCAGTACTTC.

This clone appeared a single time. CDR3 region: CASSAIRTSGQLWEQYF. The CDR3 bases are TGTGCCAGCAGCGCTATCCGGACTAGCGGGCAGCTGTGGGAGCAGTACTTC. The V call is TRBV11-2, the J call TRBJ2-7, with 11 bases matching TRBD2. Germline CDR1 is SGHAT and CDR2 is FQNNGV. The CDR3 runs to 17 residues. Unmatched junction bases numbered 16, after V lost 5 bases and J lost 7 bases.

The chain recombines TRBV27 with TRBJ2-3, with D perhaps assigned TRBD1 or TRBD2 (5 bases each). Trimming shortened V by 0 bases and J by 2 bases, and 9 bases separated the two germline ends. This CDR3 comprises 15 residues. Germline V gene lookup returns CDR1 MNHEY and CDR2 SMNVEV (reference sequence). CDR3 in amino acids: CASSLSGPHTDTQYF. CDR3 bases: TGTGCCAGCAGTTTATCGGGACCGCACACAGATACGCAGTATTTT.

This chain uses TRBV7-9 with TRBJ2-2; 9 bases are a match to TRBD2. J lost 8 bases, V lost 5 bases, and 9 bases had no gene match. The CDR3 is 15 residues long. Germline-derived CDR1 and CDR2 are SEHNR and FQNEAQ (reference sequence). As DNA, the CDR3 is TGTGCCAGCAGCGGCGGGACTAGCATTTTGGGGGAGCTGTTTTTT. It is translated as CASSGGTSILGELFF.

V and J are TRBV6-6 and TRBJ2-3; D unresolved. Germline CDR1 MNHNY, CDR2 SVGAGI (reference sequence). The CDR3 spans 13 residues. V gave up 2 bases and J gave up 4 bases, with 7 bases separating them. Written as DNA, the CDR3 is TGTGCCAGCAGTTACACTGGATCAGATACGCAGTATTTT. Its translation is CASSYTGSDTQYF.

The V call is TRBV4-2, the J call TRBJ1-2, with D tentatively TRBD1 (6 bases). The germline V gene has CDR1 LGHNA and CDR2 YNFKEQ. The CDR3 runs 16 residues. The germline V and J ends were trimmed by 0 bases and 7 bases, with 18 bases remaining between them. The DNA of the CDR3 is TGTGCCAGCAGCCAAGAAGGGGGGGGCCCATCGGGTGGCTACACCTTC. This sequence encodes CASSQEGGGPSGGYTF.

This rearrangement joins TRBV13 to TRBJ2-7; the D gene is possibly TRBD1 (6 bases). In germline, CDR1 is PRHDT, CDR2 FYEKMQ (reference sequence). The CDR3 consists of 14 residues. Trimming cost V 6 bases and J 0 bases, with 12 bases left between them. CDR3 coding DNA: TGTGCCAGCAGATATACAGGGAGCTCCTACGAGCAGTACTTC. It encodes CASRYTGSSYEQYF.

V and J are TRBV9 and TRBJ1-4, with a weak D call TRBD1 (5 bases). Trimming cost V 0 bases and J 7 bases, with 10 bases left between them. This CDR3 spans 14 amino acids. CDR1 is SGDLS and CDR2 is YYNGEE in the germline V gene. DNA for the CDR3: TGTGCCAGCAGCGTAGGTAGGGGCAGTGAAAAACTGTTTTTT. Amino acids: CASSVGRGSEKLFF.

The V and J genes are TRBV6-5 and TRBJ2-1; D remains ambiguous. CDR1 and CDR2 from the germline V gene are MNHEY and SVGAGI. CDR3 length equals 16 residues. V lost 0 bases and J lost 2, with 11 bases in between. CDR3 DNA sequence: TGTGCCAGCAGTTACTCGTCAGGAATCCCCTACAATGAGCAGTTCTTC. This codes for CASSYSSGIPYNEQFF.